These 26 T cell receptor beta chains came from one sample sequenced in a study of T cell responses to AZD1222 COVID-19 vaccine. The method was immunoSEQ multiplex PCR; TCRdb's version includes in-frame clones alone and lacks a portion of them. The top ten clones hold just under 5% of a sample with about 61,000 clones, roughly 89% of them seen once. Sequencing used peripheral blood, obtained on day 0 of AZD1222 vaccination. Receptor source: an adult in good health.

A few counts support this clone. The rearrangement links TRBV14 to TRBJ1-1, with 12 bases fitting TRBD1. Trimming at V came to 4 bases and at J to 4 bases, leaving 4 bases not matched to a gene. Germline V gene lookup returns CDR1 SGHDN and CDR2 FVKESK. This CDR3 is built from 15 residues. The CDR3 is CASSPLGQGATEAFF. The CDR3 bases are TGTGCCAGCAGCCCCTTGGGACAGGGGGCCACTGAAGCTTTCTTT. The full variable domain, completed using reference TRBV14 and TRBJ1-1, is EAGVTQFPSHSVIEKGQTVTLRCDPISGHDNLYWYRRVMGKEIKFLLHFVKESKQDESGMPNNRFLAERTGGTYSTLKVQPAELEDSGVYFCASSPLGQGATEAFFGQGTRLTVV.

This chain joins TRBV5-1 and TRBJ2-7; possibly TRBD1 or TRBD2 for D (5 bases each). The CDR3 is made up of 16 amino acids. CDR1 SGHRS and CDR2 YFSETQ come from the germline V gene. V was trimmed by 4 bases and J by 0 bases, leaving 17 bases between them. The CDR3 DNA is TGCGCCAGCAGCGAACCCCTCCCTGGGGGCTCCTACGAGCAGTACTTC. Its protein is CASSEPLPGGSYEQYF.

The J gene is TRBJ1-2, the V gene TRBV5-4; TRBD1 agrees at 7 bases. Germline V lookup: CDR1 SGHNT, CDR2 YYREEE (reference sequence). The J segment lost 8 bases and the V segment lost 3 bases, leaving 10 bases of the junction unmatched. The CDR3 is made up of 14 amino acids. The CDR3 is CASSSSDRSIGYTF. In nucleotides, the CDR3 is TGTGCCAGCAGCTCCTCGGACAGGTCTATCGGCTACACCTTC.

This chain joins TRBV30 and TRBJ2-2; D remains ambiguous. The CDR3 runs to 12 residues. Germline assignment: CDR1 GTSNPN and CDR2 SVGIG (reference sequence). Trimming removed 0 bases from V and 6 bases from J, with 5 bases in between. DNA of the CDR3: TGTGCCTGGAGTGTAGTGGCCGGGGAGCTGTTTTTT. The encoded protein is CAWSVVAGELFF.

Points on this clone: The sample contains more than one DNA sequence encoding this CDR3. This sequence joins TRBV7-9 and TRBJ2-7; possible D gene TRBD2, 6 bases. The CDR3 extends over 14 amino acids. CDR1 and CDR2 (germline): SEHNR, FQNEAQ (reference sequence). The ends were cut back, 1 base at V and 1 base at J, with 8 bases in the middle. The CDR3 reads CASSLGGGSYEQYF. The CDR3 DNA is TGTGCCAGCAGCTTAGGTGGAGGGTCCTACGAGCAGTACTTC. Full variable domain (remainder filled in from reference TRBV7-9 and TRBJ2-7): DTGVSQNPRHKITKRGQNVTFRCDPISEHNRLYWYRQTLGQGPEFLTYFQNEAQLEKSRLLSDRFSAERPKGSFSTLEIQRTEQGDSAMYLCASSLGGGSYEQYFGPGTRLTVT.

The chain joins TRBV6-1 to TRBJ1-2, with TRBD1 identical over 8 bases. V shed 3 bases, J shed 8 bases, and the junction held 11 bases outside the gene matches. Germline loops: CDR1 MNHNS, CDR2 SASEGT. This CDR3 has 15 residues. The CDR3 here is CASSDQGARVQGYTF. CDR3 coding DNA: TGTGCCAGCAGTGACCAGGGGGCGCGAGTCCAGGGCTACACCTTC.

This sequence joins TRBV3-1 (or the pseudogene TRBV3-2) and TRBJ1-5; D gene uncertain. Per the germline V gene, CDR1 is LGHDT and CDR2 is YNNKEL (reference sequence). V lost 0 bases, J lost 1 base, and 7 bases lay in between. This CDR3 has 15 residues. DNA of the CDR3: TGTGCCAGCAGCCAAGATAGCCGAAGCAATCAGCCCCAGCATTTT. This sequence encodes CASSQDSRSNQPQHF.

This clone was seen only once. The rearrangement joins TRBV11-2 to TRBJ1-3; D is unresolved. Germline V gene sequence: CDR1 SGHAT, CDR2 FQNNGV. V lost 4 bases and J lost 1, with 8 bases in between. This CDR3 region has 14 residues. DNA of the CDR3: TGTGCCAGCAGCTCGACAAATTCTGGAAACACCATATATTTT. This gives the protein CASSSTNSGNTIYF. Full variable domain (outside the CDR3, taken from reference TRBV11-2 and TRBJ1-3): EAGVAQSPRYKIIEKRQSVAFWCNPISGHATLYWYQQILGQGPKLLIQFQNNGVVDDSQLPKDRFSAERLKGVDSTLKIQPAKLEDSAVYLCASSSTNSGNTIYFGEGSWLTVV.

The chain uses TRBV7-9 and TRBJ2-3; 9 nucleotides line up with TRBD2. The germline gives CDR1 SEHNR, CDR2 FQNEAQ (reference sequence). V shed 2 bases, J shed 9 bases, and the junction held 12 bases outside the gene matches. The CDR3 covers 16 residues. The CDR3 region is CASSLPLAGPKGTQYF. As DNA, the CDR3 is TGTGCCAGCAGCTTACCTCTAGCGGGGCCCAAGGGGACGCAGTATTTT.

The J gene is TRBJ2-3, the V gene TRBV19; D uncertain. V lost 5 bases, J lost 6 bases, and 18 bases lay in between. The CDR3 is 15 amino acids. CDR1 is LNHDA, CDR2 SQIVND, per germline (reference sequence). CDR3 in amino acids: CASSAQLEGVDTQYF. The CDR3 DNA is TGTGCCAGTAGTGCCCAACTTGAAGGTGTTGATACGCAGTATTTT.

This clone has more than one count but fewer than ten. The CDR3 protein is CASTSNTGLGTQYF. Written as DNA, the CDR3 is TGTGCCAGCACCTCGAACACAGGGTTAGGGACCCAGTACTTC. The chain carries TRBV7-9 and TRBJ2-5, with D perhaps matching TRBD1 (6 bases). Germline lookup yields CDR1 SEHNR and CDR2 FQNEAQ (reference sequence). The length of the CDR3 is 14 residues. Trimming removed 7 bases from V and 7 bases from J, with 19 bases in between.

This clone appeared a few times. This sequence joins TRBV2 and TRBJ2-5; 13 bases line up with TRBD2. From germline, CDR1 is SNHLY and CDR2 FYNNEI. The CDR3 runs 15 residues. V shed 7 bases and J 4 bases; nucleotides not matched to a gene: 6. The CDR3 loop reads CASTITSGGAETQYF. The CDR3, as DNA: TGTGCCAGCACTATAACTAGCGGGGGGGCAGAGACCCAGTACTTC.

The chain couples TRBV28 to TRBJ2-1, with a tentative D call TRBD2 (5 bases). Germline V gives CDR1 MDHEN, CDR2 SYDVKM. V was shortened by 3 bases and J by 12 bases, with 12 bases between the two germline ends. The CDR3 sequence is 12 residues long. The CDR3 bases are TGTGCCAGCAGTTTGAGGACTGGGAGGCAGTTCTTC. Its protein is CASSLRTGRQFF.

The chain joins TRBV27 to TRBJ1-2; 7 bases are shared with TRBD1. CDR3 length: 13 residues. The germline V gene encodes CDR1 MNHEY and CDR2 SMNVEV (reference sequence). The V segment lost 2 bases and the J segment 4 bases; nucleotides outside the gene matches: 1. CDR3 nucleotides: TGTGCCAGCAGTTTACGGGACAGCTATGGCTACACCTTC. Residues: CASSLRDSYGYTF.

The chain recombines TRBV2 with TRBJ1-2, with 7 bases aligning to TRBD1. From germline, CDR1 is SNHLY and CDR2 FYNNEI. CDR3 length: 13 residues. The junction had 2 bases not matched to a gene; V was cut back by 3 bases and J by 4 bases. The CDR3 loop reads CASSEDRRYGYTF. The CDR3 DNA reads TGTGCCAGCAGTGAGGACAGGCGCTATGGCTACACCTTC. Full variable domain (outside the CDR3, taken from reference TRBV2 and TRBJ1-2): EPEVTQTPSHQVTQMGQEVILRCVPISNHLYFYWYRQILGQKVEFLVSFYNNEISEKSEIFDDQFSVERPDGSNFTLKIRSTKLEDSAMYFCASSEDRRYGYTFGSGTRLTVV.

The rearrangement joins TRBV13 to TRBJ1-3; no firm D call. Trimming took off 2 bases at V and 2 bases at J, with 16 bases between the two ends. This CDR3 is 17 amino acids long. Germline V gene lookup returns CDR1 PRHDT and CDR2 FYEKMQ (reference sequence). This CDR3 reads CASSLSVQAKAGNTIYF. The CDR3 nucleotides read TGTGCCAGCAGCTTAAGTGTCCAGGCTAAGGCTGGAAACACCATATATTTT. Drawing the rest from reference TRBV13 and TRBJ1-3, the complete variable domain is AAGVIQSPRHLIKEKRETATLKCYPIPRHDTVYWYQQGPGQDPQFLISFYEKMQSDKGSIPDRFSAQQFSDYHSELNMSSLELGDSALYFCASSLSVQAKAGNTIYFGEGSWLTVV.

The chain joins TRBV9 to TRBJ2-2; no clear D gene. This CDR3 has 14 amino acids. The germline V and J ends were trimmed by 0 bases and 4 bases, with 7 bases remaining between them. CDR1 and CDR2 (germline): SGDLS, YYNGEE. The DNA for the CDR3 is TGTGCCAGCAGCGTAGGAAGTGTCACCGGGGAGCTGTTTTTT. Amino acids: CASSVGSVTGELFF.

The table lists this clone with a count of one. The junction and the germline gene differ at one end; a read error may be behind it. The gene calls are TRBV13 and TRBJ1-2, with D perhaps matching TRBD1 (6 bases). The CDR3 length is 15 residues. Per the germline V gene, CDR1 is PRHDT and CDR2 is FYEKMQ (reference sequence). As DNA, the CDR3 is TGTGCCAGCAGCCTAGGGCGCCGGGGGGCCTATGGCTACACCTTC. Translation gives CASSLGRRGAYGYTF.

This rearrangement joins TRBV20-1 to TRBJ1-2; D unresolved. Trimming left V 3 bases short and J 0 bases short, with 5 bases between. The CDR3 covers 12 residues. The V gene's germline CDR1 is DFQATT and CDR2 SNEGSKA (reference sequence). The CDR3 sequence is CSASSANYGYTF. As DNA, the CDR3 is TGCAGTGCTAGTAGTGCTAACTATGGCTACACCTTC.

The rearrangement joins TRBV11-1 to TRBJ2-5, with 8 bases fitting TRBD1. The trim removed 6 bases at V and 10 bases at J, leaving 16 bases unmatched. CDR1 is SGHAT and CDR2 is FQDESV in the germline V gene (reference sequence). CDR3 length: 15 amino acids. The chain's CDR3 is CASSINSRTGPDQYF. As DNA, the CDR3 is TGTGCCAGCAGTATTAATTCGAGGACAGGGCCCGACCAGTACTTC.

This clone was counted once. The gene calls are TRBV6-5 and TRBJ1-5, with D hard to call. Per germline, CDR1 MNHEY and CDR2 SVGAGI. Trimming removed 7 bases at V and 9 bases at J, with 13 bases between. The CDR3 length is 12 residues. CDR3 loop: CASKIRGGPQHF. In DNA, the CDR3 is TGTGCCAGCAAGATTCGGGGTGGGCCCCAGCATTTT.

V gene TRBV1 combines with J gene TRBJ1-3. TRBV1 counts as a pseudogene. There are 17 residues in the CDR3. The CDR3 sequence: CTSSQVEQKRSGNTIYF. As DNA, the CDR3 is TGCACCAGCAGCCAAGTAGAACAGAAGCGCTCTGGAAACACCATATATTTT.

The chain recombines TRBV6-1 with TRBJ1-2; no reliable D call. V lost 3 bases and J 10 bases, leaving 27 bases between the germline ends. CDR1 is MNHNS, CDR2 SASEGT, per germline. The CDR3 is 17 amino acids. Written as DNA, the CDR3 is TGTGCCAGCAGTGAGAACAGCTATTATAACTATGCGTCTCTCTACACCTTC. Its translation is CASSENSYYNYASLYTF.

J is TRBJ1-4 and V is TRBV10-2; 8 nucleotides line up with TRBD1. The CDR3 has 15 amino acids. From germline, CDR1 is WSHSY and CDR2 SAAADI. Trimming at V came to 5 bases and at J to 3 bases, leaving 5 bases not matched to a gene. The DNA for the CDR3 is TGCGCCAGCAGTCGGGACAGGTCGGCTAATGAAAAACTGTTTTTT. Its translation: CASSRDRSANEKLFF.

This chain connects TRBV7-9 to TRBJ2-7; a possible D gene is TRBD2 (5 bases). This CDR3 is 14 amino acids long. V dropped 5 bases and J dropped 10 bases, with 21 bases sitting between them. Germline assignment: CDR1 SEHNR and CDR2 FQNEAQ (reference sequence). The DNA for the CDR3 is TGTGCCAGCAGCGAAGAGGGTTTGCACCTGGCCCAGTACTTC. This sequence encodes CASSEEGLHLAQYF.

The V and J genes are TRBV23-1 and TRBJ2-7; D unresolved. TRBV23-1 is an open reading frame, and its role is uncertain. The CDR3 is made up of 14 amino acids. V was pared by 2 bases and J by 0 bases, with 8 bases between. The CDR3 DNA sequence: TGCGCCAGCAGTCAACAGGATAGCTCCTACGAGCAGTACTTC. This codes for CASSQQDSSYEQYF.